This T cell receptor beta chain stems from a study of Graves' ophthalmopathy and Graves' hyperthyroidism. CDR3 size: 14 residues. Germline assignment: CDR1 SGHVS and CDR2 FNYEAQ. Notes on this clonotype: What it recognizes is unknown. One junction end does not reproduce the germline sequence, and a read error may be involved.

Hyperthyroidism patients, aged 18 to 65, were newly diagnosed, under 2 months' duration. Certain patients, namely those with other autoimmune diseases, uncontrolled infections, pregnancy or lactation, were excluded. Researchers took RNA transcripts and amplified TCR beta CDR3 regions from them. In the first round, RT-PCR was carried out with HTBI primers, and a multiplex PCR formed the second round. TCRdb re-analysed the multiplex PCR reads in MiXCR, keeping a single row per CDR3 protein. The data hold some 1.1 million distinct CDR3 sequences, with about 35% observed a single time. Study-wide findings and caveats: At around 68% sensitivity and over 72% specificity, the model predicted progression of the ophthalmopathy. In blood appeared most of the expanded thyroid clonotypes whose frequency exceeded 0.001.

Sequencing was performed on peripheral blood or thyroid tissue (not recorded which). This rearrangement joins TRBV7-6 to TRBJ1-2, with 8 bases lining up with TRBD1. The clonotype originates from an adult man with Graves' hyperthyroidism. CDR3 protein: CASSSGQGSYGCTF. The DNA of the CDR3 is TGTGCCAGCAGCTCCGGACAGGGAAGCTATGGCTGCACCTTC.